What follows is one TCR beta chain and its context. Its specificity is unknown. The data belong to a study of T cell responses to AZD1222 COVID-19 vaccine. About the study: Second-dose timings of about 4 or about 12 weeks were pooled. Study observations and caveats: Females outnumbered males among donors, who were mostly white British; clonal diversity was possibly underestimated. Of spike-specific TCRs, nearly half reportedly target regions left unmutated in variants.

This CDR3 is 21 amino acids long. Generated by immunoSEQ multiplex PCR, the TCRdb table keeps only in-frame clones and is missing some. The sample has about 150,000 clones, 94% seen once; the top ten hold 1.3%. The sequence was obtained from an adult in good health. The material sequenced was peripheral blood, taken on day 0 of AZD1222 vaccination. This chain links TRBV21-1 with TRBJ2-1; the table gives TRBD1 as D, unverified against the DNA. TRBV21-1 is described as a pseudogene. CDR3 in DNA: TGTGCCAGCAGCCCCCACGGGACAGGTCCCGGCGTGTCGATCGAAAACAATGAGCAGTTCTTC. Translating gives CASSPHGTGPGVSIENNEQFF.